The 16 T cell receptor beta chains given below trace back to one sample, sequenced in a study of T cell repertoires in cytomegalovirus infection. Their recognized antigens are unknown. TCRdb analysed the reads with MiXCR anew, one entry per CDR3 protein. The repertoire holds approximately 910,000 distinct CDR3 sequences, with about a third as singletons. The specimen was cultured CD8+ T cells from PBMCs, collected from culture after CMV antigen stimulation. These receptors were obtained from a human donor in good health (CMV status not recorded). Some clones in this sample may be carry-over from other donors' samples.

This clonotype turned up a few times. This chain links TRBV27 with TRBJ2-1; D is unresolved. Looked up from germline, CDR1 is MNHEY and CDR2 is SMNVEV (reference sequence). Trimming took 5 bases from V and 9 from J, leaving 14 bases between them. CDR3 length: 13 residues. The CDR3 DNA sequence: TGTGCCAGCAGTCAGGCTCCGGAGTTTGAGCAGTTCTTC. Translation: CASSQAPEFEQFF.

This clonotype came up a few times. The rearrangement joins TRBV4-2 to TRBJ1-5; D gene ambiguous. This CDR3 spans 14 amino acids. Germline CDR1 LGHNA, CDR2 YNFKEQ. V gave up 0 bases and J gave up 1 base, with 4 bases separating them. In nucleotides, the CDR3 is TGTGCCAGCAGCCAAGAATTGAGCAATCAGCCCCAGCATTTT. It translates to CASSQELSNQPQHF.

This clonotype was observed a handful of times. V is TRBV7-6 and J is TRBJ2-5, with D possibly matching TRBD1 (5 bases). CDR3 size: 13 residues. Germline lookup yields CDR1 SGHVS and CDR2 FNYEAQ. V dropped 5 bases and J dropped 5 bases, with 12 bases sitting between them. The CDR3 DNA follows: TGTGCCAGCAGCGGGGCGTGGACGGAGACCCAGTACTTC. It is translated as CASSGAWTETQYF.

The chain couples TRBV7-9 to TRBJ2-1, with 11 bases that match TRBD2. Germline assignment: CDR1 SEHNR and CDR2 FQNEAQ (reference sequence). The CDR3 length is 19 residues. With 5 bases clipped from V and 4 bases from J, the junction kept 16 bases outside the gene matches. CDR3 sequence: CASSTRLAGTHESYNEQFF. The CDR3 nucleotides read TGTGCCAGCAGCACCCGACTAGCGGGGACCCATGAATCATACAATGAGCAGTTCTTC.

The chain carries TRBV29-1 and TRBJ2-3; the D gene is possibly TRBD2 (5 bases). CDR3 length equals 15 residues. Germline values: CDR1 SQVTM, CDR2 ANQGSEA. With 0 bases removed from V and 2 bases from J, the gap between germline ends came to 12 bases. CDR3 loop: CSVEEVLDYTDTQYF. CDR3 DNA: TGCAGCGTTGAAGAGGTTTTAGACTACACAGATACGCAGTATTTT.

The chain recombines TRBV7-3 with TRBJ2-3, with 11 bases matching TRBD1. V lost 3 bases to trimming and J lost 5 bases; unmatched junction nucleotides: 7. The CDR3 covers 16 residues. The germline V gene has CDR1 SGHTA and CDR2 FQGTGA. Here the CDR3 DNA reads TGTGCCAGCAGCTTTCGGACAGGGGGCTGGGAAGATACGCAGTATTTT. Protein sequence: CASSFRTGGWEDTQYF.

This clonotype was counted between two and nine times. The chain links TRBV29-1 to TRBJ1-1; D not certain. Trimming removed 4 bases at V and 4 bases at J, with 10 bases between. CDR1 is SQVTM, CDR2 ANQGSEA, per germline. The CDR3 spans 12 residues. The CDR3 spells CSVGRESTEAFF. CDR3 bases: TGCAGCGTTGGGAGGGAGAGCACTGAAGCTTTCTTT.

Note on this clonotype: It may be a read error: a sequence one base away is much more abundant. The rearrangement uses TRBV7-9 and TRBJ2-7, with TRBD1 as a possible D gene (5 bases). The CDR3 runs to 13 residues. V lost 7 bases and J lost 3, with 13 bases in between. From germline, CDR1 is SEHNR and CDR2 FQNEAQ (reference sequence). CDR3 sequence (DNA): TGTGCCAGCAACAGGACGGAAATCTACGAGCAGTACTTC. It is translated as CASNRTEIYEQYF.

This clonotype was observed at least ten times. The gene calls are TRBV7-9 and TRBJ2-4, with TRBD1 matching 10 bases. Germline V CDR1 and CDR2: SEHNR, FQNEAQ (reference sequence). The CDR3 contains 21 residues. The J segment lost 0 bases and the V segment lost 5 bases, leaving 19 bases of the junction unmatched. CDR3 loop: CASSPWSDRDRGSIAKNIQYF. In DNA, the CDR3 is TGTGCCAGCAGCCCTTGGAGCGACCGGGACAGGGGTTCTATAGCCAAAAACATTCAGTACTTC.

CDR3 protein: CASRLGGTTTNEKLFF. CDR3 coding DNA: TGTGCCAGCAGACTGGGTGGGACAACAACTAATGAAAAACTGTTTTTT. This rearrangement joins TRBV7-8 to TRBJ1-4, with TRBD1 as a possible D gene (6 bases). The V end was cut by 6 bases, the J end by 0 bases, with 14 bases between. Germline loops: CDR1 SGHVS, CDR2 FQNEAQ. The CDR3 covers 16 residues.

This chain connects TRBV6-2 or TRBV6-3 to TRBJ2-1, with D hard to call. This CDR3 has 13 residues. Trimming cost V 6 bases and J 7 bases, with 13 bases left between them. The germline gives CDR1 MNHEY, CDR2 SVGEGT. CDR3 loop: CASSLTTVNEQFF. CDR3 DNA: TGTGCCAGCAGCCTAACTACTGTGAATGAGCAGTTCTTC.

V is TRBV10-3 and J is TRBJ1-1; D not certain. Between the trimmed V and J ends, which lost 0 bases and 2 bases, there was a span of 7 bases. The germline CDR1 and CDR2 sequences are ENHRY and SYGVKD. There are 14 residues in the CDR3. CDR3: CAISESPGNTEAFF. DNA of the CDR3: TGTGCCATCAGTGAGTCTCCAGGCAACACTGAAGCTTTCTTT.

This chain connects TRBV4-2 to TRBJ2-3; 7 positions match TRBD1. The CDR3 totals 16 residues. Germline V CDR1 and CDR2: LGHNA, YNFKEQ. Unmatched junction bases numbered 7, after V lost 0 bases and J lost 4 bases. The CDR3 region is CASSQDGWTGADTQYF. The CDR3 DNA sequence: TGTGCCAGCAGCCAAGATGGTTGGACAGGTGCAGATACGCAGTATTTT.

This clonotype appeared a few times. The genes are TRBV9 and TRBJ2-5; 11 bases match TRBD1. CDR3 length: 15 amino acids. V dropped 1 base and J dropped 4; count of bases not matched to a gene: 3. Germline-derived CDR1 and CDR2 are SGDLS and YYNGEE. The CDR3 bases are TGTGCCAGCAGCGTAAAGGACAGGGGGCTAGAGACCCAGTACTTC. Amino acids: CASSVKDRGLETQYF.

The V gene is TRBV5-4, the J gene TRBJ2-7, with 10 bases matching TRBD1. V was clipped by 4 bases and J by 6 bases; unmatched bases: 4. CDR1 SGHNT and CDR2 YYREEE come from the germline V gene (reference sequence). There are 13 residues in the CDR3. CDR3 residues: CASSPDRGPEQYV. CDR3 in DNA: TGTGCCAGCAGCCCTGACAGGGGGCCCGAGCAGTACGTC.

This clonotype turned up a few times. This rearrangement joins TRBV6-1 to TRBJ2-1, with 8 bases matching TRBD2. Germline CDR1 MNHNS, CDR2 SASEGT. This CDR3 region has 14 residues. The trim removed 5 bases at V and 6 bases at J, leaving 6 bases unmatched. Written as DNA, the CDR3 is TGTGCCAGCAGTTATATAGCGGGGTCCAATGAGCAGTTCTTC. Translated: CASSYIAGSNEQFF.